This TCR beta chain was identified in a study of vaccination effects on CD4 cells after COVID-19. As for this clone: Its specificity is unknown.

The culture ran for roughly ten days before CD4+ T cells were isolated. The CDR3 is 13 residues long. V was shortened by 1 base and J by 10 bases, with 13 bases between the two germline ends. CDR1 is SGHAT and CDR2 is FQNNGV in the germline V gene. Here immunoSEQ multiplex PCR was the method, and the copy in TCRdb shows in-frame clones only, minus some. The sample carries tens of thousands of clones, around 63% recorded once. The material was CD4+ T cells from PBMCs cultured without peptide, obtained before COVID-19 vaccination. This chain joins TRBV11-2 and TRBJ1-2; D is perhaps TRBD1 (6 bases). The sequence came from a human donor who received a COVID-19 vaccine. The CDR3 here is CASSLGRTASYTF. As DNA, the CDR3 is TGTGCCAGCAGCTTAGGGAGGACAGCGTCCTACACCTTC.